The 27 T cell receptor beta chains given below trace back to one sample, sequenced in a study of tumor and adjacent non-tumor tissue in lung cancer. The library came from three nested PCR rounds adapted from ARM-PCR protocols. TCRdb called the multiplex PCR reads again in MiXCR, with one record for every CDR3 protein. The sample shows approximately 150,000 distinct CDR3 sequences, around 66% of them seen only once. The template was RNA from unsorted bulk tissue. The sample consisted of lung tumor tissue. The receptors derive from a man aged 55 to 70 with small cell lung cancer.

Details on this clonotype: The junction does not match germline at one end; this may be a read error. J is TRBJ2-5 and V is TRBV11-2; tentatively, D is TRBD2 (5 bases). Germline-derived CDR1 and CDR2 are SGHAT and FQNNGV. The CDR3 totals 14 residues. CDR3 in amino acids: CAISSGAGAETQYF. Here the CDR3 DNA reads TGTGCCATCAGCTCCGGTGCGGGCGCAGAGACCCAGTACTTC. Drawing the rest from reference TRBV11-2 and TRBJ2-5, the complete variable domain is EAGVAQSPRYKIIEKRQSVAFWCNPISGHATLYWYQQILGQGPKLLIQFQNNGVVDDSQLPKDRFSAERLKGVDSTLKIQPAKLEDSAVYLCAISSGAGAETQYFGPGTRLLVL.

This chain uses TRBV6-1 with TRBJ2-5, with D tentatively TRBD1 (6 bases). With 1 base removed from V and 5 bases from J, the gap between germline ends came to 8 bases. The CDR3 has 13 amino acids. The germline gives CDR1 MNHNS, CDR2 SASEGT. The DNA of the CDR3 is TGTGCCAGCAGTGAAGAAAGGGGGGAGACCCAGTACTTC. Amino acid sequence: CASSEERGETQYF.

On this clonotype itself: This sequence may be a read error, since a much larger clone differs from it by one base. It is likely a read error, because the conserved phenylalanine at the end of the CDR3 is missing. This rearrangement joins TRBV5-1 to TRBJ1-4; D possibly corresponds to TRBD1 (6 bases). The CDR3 consists of 16 residues. V lost 2 bases and J lost 4, with 15 bases in between. In germline, CDR1 is SGHRS, CDR2 YFSETQ. The DNA for the CDR3 is TGCGCCAGCAGCTTTAACCCGACAGGAGATAATGAAAAACTGTTTTGT. This sequence encodes CASSFNPTGDNEKLFC.

There are a few counts of this clonotype. The junction shows a germline mismatch at one end, possibly a read error. The genes are TRBV6-5 and TRBJ1-1, with a weak D call TRBD1 (5 bases). From germline, CDR1 is MNHEY and CDR2 SVGAGI. The CDR3 spans 14 residues. The CDR3 here is CANSYSGPRSEAFF. The CDR3 DNA is TGTGCCAACAGTTACTCGGGACCCAGGTCTGAAGCTTTCTTT.

Remarks on this clonotype: The junction departs from germline at one end; a sequencing error may be responsible. V and J are TRBV12-3 or TRBV12-4 and TRBJ2-1, with D possibly matching TRBD2 (6 bases). The CDR3 is made up of 15 amino acids. This chain's CDR3 is CASSSDYQTYYEQFF. In DNA, the CDR3 is TGTGCCAGCAGTTCGGACTATCAGACCTACTATGAGCAGTTCTTC.

This clonotype was detected ten times or more. A single base separates this from a much larger clone, so it may be a read error. The chain couples TRBV11-2 to TRBJ2-1, with unresolved D. Germline loops: CDR1 SGHAT, CDR2 FQNNGV. Deletions cut 5 bases from V and 2 bases from J, with 13 bases between. The CDR3 sequence is 15 residues long. The CDR3 region has the DNA TGTGCCAGCAGCAACCCCCCCGTAGCCTACAATGAGCAGTTCTTC. Protein: CASSNPPVAYNEQFF.

This clonotype was seen ten or more times. This chain uses TRBV6-6 with TRBJ2-4; D is possibly TRBD2 (5 bases). CDR1 MNHNY and CDR2 SVGAGI come from the germline V gene (reference sequence). V lost 6 bases and J lost 8, with 8 bases in between. The CDR3 totals 11 residues. The CDR3 DNA reads TGTGCCAGCAGCACTAGTGACATTCAGTACTTC. Its protein product is CASSTSDIQYF.

Comments on this clonotype: Germline and junction disagree at one end, which may indicate a read error. The chain joins TRBV11-3 to TRBJ1-1, with a tentative D call TRBD1 (6 bases). The germline V gene has CDR1 SGHNT and CDR2 YENEEA. The CDR3 covers 13 residues. This CDR3 is CVSSKGGGTEVFF. The CDR3 DNA follows: TGTGTCAGCAGCAAAGGGGGAGGTACTGAAGTTTTCTTT. The full variable domain, with the rest looked up from reference TRBV11-3 and TRBJ1-1, is EAGVVQSPRYKIIEKKQPVAFWCNPISGHNTLYWYLQNLGQGPELLIRYENEEAVDDSQLPKDRFSAERLKGVDSTLKIQPAELGDSAVYLCVSSKGGGTEVFFGQGTRLTVV.

The table lists this clonotype with many counts. The rearrangement joins TRBV28 to TRBJ2-7; D is possibly TRBD2 (6 bases). V was cut by 3 bases and J by 2 bases, with 11 bases left in between. The V gene's germline CDR1 is MDHEN and CDR2 SYDVKM. The CDR3 consists of 14 residues. This CDR3 reads CASSLGGATYEQYF. The CDR3 DNA is TGTGCCAGCAGTTTGGGCGGGGCCACCTACGAGCAGTACTTC.

Comments on this clonotype: Lacking the conserved final phenylalanine or tryptophan, this CDR3 likely reflects a read error. The rearrangement joins TRBV4-1 to TRBJ2-1; the match to TRBD1 covers 8 bases. The trim removed 7 bases at V and 4 bases at J, leaving 9 bases unmatched. Germline-derived CDR1 and CDR2 are MGHRA and YSYEKL. This CDR3 has 15 amino acids. CDR3 sequence reads: CASNKEDREYNEQFL. For the CDR3, the DNA is TGCGCCAGCAACAAAGAGGACAGGGAATACAATGAGCAGTTCCTC.

As to this clonotype: The junction does not match germline at one end; this may be a read error. This chain links TRBV20-1 with TRBJ2-3; 7 bases match TRBD1. The CDR3 spans 16 residues. Germline-derived CDR1 and CDR2 are DFQATT and SNEGSKA (reference sequence). CDR3 loop: CNARDTSGGRTDTQYF. The CDR3 nucleotides read TGCAATGCTAGAGATACTTCAGGGGGACGCACAGATACGCAGTATTTT.

Worth noting for this clonotype: A much larger clone differs by one base, so this may be a read error. V gene TRBV20-1 combines with J gene TRBJ2-5, with 9 positions matching TRBD2. Germline V gene lookup returns CDR1 DFQATT and CDR2 SNEGSKA (reference sequence). The CDR3 is 15 residues long. For the CDR3, the DNA is TGCAATGCTAGAGATATAGCGGGAGTAGAAGAGACCCAGTACTTC. Translation: CNARDIAGVEETQYF.

A remark on this clonotype: The CDR3 does not end in the conserved phenylalanine or tryptophan, so this is likely a read error. It is unclear where the CDR3 begins or ends on the DNA, so no DNA is shown, and the CDR3 is as TCRdb lists it. The chain employs TRBV11-2 and TRBJ2-2; the D segment call TRBD2 is taken from the table without a DNA check. Germline-derived CDR1 and CDR2 are SGHAT and FQNNGV. The CDR3 is 15 amino acids long, termini counted. CDR3 loop: CASSRLGGGTGELFY.

Comments on this clonotype: Germline and junction disagree at one end, which may indicate a read error. V and J are TRBV7-8 and TRBJ1-2, with 9 bases matching TRBD1. Germline CDR1 and CDR2: SGHVS and FQNEAQ. This CDR3 is 13 amino acids long. CDR3 protein: CAGSSDRGVGYTF. The CDR3 DNA follows: TGTGCCGGCAGTTCGGACAGGGGAGTAGGCTACACCTTC.

Comments on this clonotype: This is likely a read error, given that the CDR3 carries no conserved phenylalanine or tryptophan at its end. Because the CDR3's place on the DNA is in doubt, the DNA is left out and the CDR3 is given as listed by TCRdb. The V gene is TRBV5-1, the J gene TRBJ2-3; the D call of TRBD1 is as the table states it, not checked on the DNA. Germline assignment: CDR1 SGHRS and CDR2 YFSETQ. A total of 13 residues make up the CDR3, ends included. This chain's CDR3 is CASSLGRDQRHYL.

For this clonotype: A much larger clonotype is one base distant, so this may be a read error. This rearrangement joins TRBV20-1 to TRBJ2-3; a possible D gene is TRBD2 (5 bases). Trimming pared 3 bases from V and 4 bases from J, leaving 26 bases between. This CDR3 is built from 18 residues. The V gene's germline CDR1 is DFQATT and CDR2 SNEGSKA (reference sequence). CDR3 region: CSASMIIGRDLGADTQYF. As DNA, the CDR3 is TGCAGTGCTAGTATGATCATAGGACGGGATCTTGGTGCAGATACGCAGTATTTT.

To note about this clonotype: Germline and junction disagree at one end, which may indicate a read error. The genes are TRBV5-6 and TRBJ2-7; possible D gene TRBD1, 6 bases. Germline V gene lookup returns CDR1 SGHDT and CDR2 YYEEEE. CDR3 length: 14 residues. The CDR3 spells CASAPGAHTYDQQF. As DNA, the CDR3 is TGTGCCAGCGCCCCAGGGGCCCACACCTACGATCAGCAATTC.

As concerns this clonotype: The junction does not match germline at one end; this may be a read error. The chain recombines TRBV6-5 with TRBJ1-4; the D gene is possibly TRBD1 (6 bases). From germline, CDR1 is MNHEY and CDR2 SVGAGI. The CDR3 is 13 amino acids. The CDR3 nucleotides read TGTGGCAGCAGGGGACATACTAATGAAAAACTGTTTTTT. Translated, it gives CGSRGHTNEKLFF.

On this clonotype itself: A much more abundant neighbour one base away suggests this may be a read error. This chain uses TRBV5-1 with TRBJ1-2, with a tentative D call TRBD1 (5 bases). Germline V gives CDR1 SGHRS, CDR2 YFSETQ. With 7 bases removed from V and 6 bases from J, the gap between germline ends came to 19 bases. The CDR3 is 14 amino acids. The CDR3 is CASCHTGRGDGYTF. Here the CDR3 DNA reads TGCGCCAGCTGCCACACCGGAAGAGGGGATGGCTACACCTTC.

Notes on this clonotype: This may stem from a read error, because a much larger clone lies one nucleotide away. The chain has TRBV6-1 and TRBJ1-1, with 7 bases fitting TRBD1. Germline CDR1 MNHNS, CDR2 SASEGT. The CDR3 length is 17 residues. J was trimmed by 1 base and V by 7 bases; bases with no gene match: 15. The DNA for the CDR3 is TGTGCCAGCATCGAGGGAGACAGGGCCCTTTGGAACACTGAAGCTTTCTTT. Protein: CASIEGDRALWNTEAFF.

This clonotype was recorded a few times. The V call is TRBV12-3 or TRBV12-4, the J call TRBJ2-1; the match to TRBD1 covers 7 bases. CDR3 length: 16 residues. Trimming at V came to 2 bases and at J to 7 bases, leaving 11 bases not matched to a gene. The CDR3 loop reads CASSLPPGQGDNEQFF. CDR3 bases: TGTGCCAGCAGTTTACCCCCAGGGCAGGGGGATAATGAGCAGTTCTTC.

The chain recombines TRBV29-1 with TRBJ2-1; TRBD1 matches at 8 bases. J lost 11 bases, V lost 3 bases, and 12 bases had no gene match. This CDR3 contains 14 residues. Germline V CDR1 and CDR2: SQVTM, ANQGSEA. The CDR3 reads CSVESRGRLGKQFF. CDR3 nucleotides: TGCAGCGTTGAGAGCAGGGGGCGTTTAGGTAAGCAGTTCTTC.

In this sample, this clonotype turned up a few times. A much more abundant neighbour one base away suggests this may be a read error. The V and J genes are TRBV11-3 and TRBJ2-1; D call uncertain. This CDR3 comprises 14 residues. The germline CDR1 and CDR2 sequences are SGHNT and YENEEA. CDR3 sequence reads: CVSSLMADLGEQFF. The CDR3 DNA is TGTGTCAGCAGCTTAATGGCGGATTTGGGTGAGCAGTTCTTC. The entire variable domain, with the rest obtained from reference TRBV11-3 and TRBJ2-1, is as follows: EAGVVQSPRYKIIEKKQPVAFWCNPISGHNTLYWYLQNLGQGPELLIRYENEEAVDDSQLPKDRFSAERLKGVDSTLKIQPAELGDSAVYLCVSSLMADLGEQFFGPGTRLTVL.

Worth noting for this clonotype: The CDR3 ends on some other residue instead of the conserved phenylalanine or tryptophan, so this is likely a read error. The chain recombines TRBV4-1 with TRBJ1-2, with 7 nucleotides matching TRBD1. The trim removed 4 bases at V and 7 bases at J, leaving 12 bases unmatched. The CDR3 consists of 15 residues. Germline-derived CDR1 and CDR2 are MGHRA and YSYEKL. The DNA for the CDR3 is TGCGCCAGCAGCCCAGGAGGACAGGAGGCGGGTGGCTACACCCCC. Translation: CASSPGGQEAGGYTP.

This clonotype came up many times. V is TRBV5-4 and J is TRBJ2-5, with D unresolved. Germline loops: CDR1 SGHNT, CDR2 YYREEE (reference sequence). There are 16 residues in the CDR3. The V end lost 4 bases, the J end lost 5 bases, and 21 bases lay between the germline ends. As DNA, the CDR3 is TGTGCCAGCAGCCCTATGAGGCATGCGGTCTGGGAGACCCAGTACTTC. It specifies CASSPMRHAVWETQYF.

This chain uses TRBV28 with TRBJ1-6; D is undetermined. V lost 5 bases and J lost 2, with 13 bases in between. The V gene's germline CDR1 is MDHEN and CDR2 SYDVKM. The CDR3 extends over 16 amino acids. The CDR3 coding sequence is TGTGCCAGCAGTCCCCCGGGAGTAACCTATAATTCACCCCTCCACTTT. Translating gives CASSPPGVTYNSPLHF.

This clonotype was seen ten or more times. The V gene is TRBV29-1, the J gene TRBJ1-1; 7 nucleotides match TRBD1. Trimming took 4 bases from V and 0 from J; bases not matched to a gene: 2. The CDR3 runs to 13 residues. The germline CDR1 and CDR2 sequences are SQVTM and ANQGSEA. CDR3 amino acids: CSVGTGLNTEAFF. In DNA form, the CDR3 reads TGCAGCGTTGGGACAGGCCTGAACACTGAAGCTTTCTTT. Complete variable domain (other parts from reference TRBV29-1 and TRBJ1-1): SAVISQKPSRDICQRGTSLTIQCQVDSQVTMMFWYRQQPGQSLTLIATANQGSEATYESGFVIDKFPISRPNLTFSTLTVSNMSPEDSSIYLCSVGTGLNTEAFFGQGTRLTVV.